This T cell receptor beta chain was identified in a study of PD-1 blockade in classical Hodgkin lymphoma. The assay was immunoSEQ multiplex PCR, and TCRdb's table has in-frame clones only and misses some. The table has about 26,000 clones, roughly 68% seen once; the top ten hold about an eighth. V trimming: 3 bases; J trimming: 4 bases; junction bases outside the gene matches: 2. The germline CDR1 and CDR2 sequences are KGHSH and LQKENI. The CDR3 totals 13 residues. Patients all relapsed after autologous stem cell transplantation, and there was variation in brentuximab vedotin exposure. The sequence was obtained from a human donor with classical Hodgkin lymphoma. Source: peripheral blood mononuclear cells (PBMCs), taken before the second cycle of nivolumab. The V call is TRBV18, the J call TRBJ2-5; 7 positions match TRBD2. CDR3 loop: CASSPGGGETQYF. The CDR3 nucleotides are TGTGCCAGCTCACCGGGCGGGGGAGAGACCCAGTACTTC.